This T cell receptor beta chain was recovered during a study of blood T cell repertoires in COVID-19. Study details: The study drew acute and convalescent COVID-19 samples from the United States, Italy and Spain. The analysed material was cDNA or gDNA that came from T cells, B-cell-depleted T cells, or PBMCs.

This CDR3 has 16 amino acids. The ends lost 4 bases at V and 2 bases at J; junction bases unmatched: 4. Germline CDR1 and CDR2: KGHSH and LQKENI. Original methodology: Amplification of reference gene primers provided the estimated nucleated cell counts. Sequenced by immunoSEQ multiplex PCR; TCRdb stores in-frame clones only, minus some. D and trimming were read from the DNA, whereas the V and J calls and clone size are those reported in that table. The top ten clones hold approximately 6% of a sample with roughly 54,000 clones, approximately 87% of them seen once. Patients from Seattle were sampled longitudinally, starting during active infection.

Sequences were obtained from peripheral blood. The clonotype was recovered from a woman in her sixties or seventies with COVID-19, enrolled during active disease. This rearrangement joins TRBV18 to TRBJ2-5, with 13 bases lining up with TRBD2. CDR3 bases: TGTGCCAGCTCACAGGGACTAGCGGGACTACAAGAGACCCAGTACTTC. Translating gives CASSQGLAGLQETQYF.